The text below deals with one T cell receptor (beta chain). This clone was counted a few times. The antigen it recognizes is unknown. Qualities for individual bases were not recorded, and no much larger clone is one base off. The record originates from a study of high-grade serous ovarian cancer treatment subgroups (dated by TCRdb to the early 2020s). At the level of the whole study: On average, sequencing produced over 13,000 reads and 6,500 to 7,500 unique TCR beta rearrangements for each sample. Under a laparoscopic triage algorithm, patients with high-grade serous ovarian cancer were grouped by complete gross resection or by neoadjuvant chemotherapy response, and the study profiled the TCR beta repertoires of these patients. The 30-patient cohort included about ten patients with no residual disease after primary surgery (R0), about ten excellent NACT responders, and about ten poor NACT responders. One primary tumor sample and two metastatic tumor samples were contributed by each patient, so that some 97 samples were obtained in total. Points the paper makes about the study in general: Repertoire similarity between tumors from the same patient ranged from roughly 0.095 to 0.8, while tumors from different patients showed almost no similarity. TCR repertoire analyses focused on CDR3; CDR1 and CDR2 were not analyzed. TCR clonal relatedness showed a positive correlation with neoantigen level and a trend toward positive correlation with copy number variation and mutation load from whole-genome sequencing. Because bulk tumor TCR sequencing provided no spatial information, insight into HGSC tumor complexity and diversity was limited.

The 90 to 95 tumor samples underwent high-throughput TCR profiling with ImmunoSEQ. As for how the authors treated the data: The repertoire diversity metrics included richness (unique productive sequences), clonality, evenness and relatedness, and the Bhattacharyya coefficient was used to measure similarity between samples. Conclusions stayed consistent in a sensitivity analysis that left out TCRs with fewer than two reads. Not all clones reach the TCRdb copy of this immuneACCESS table, which keeps in-frame sequences only. Checked studies attribute under half of the gap to unresolved V genes and leave the rest unexplained. The V and J calls and clone size are taken from that table; D and trimming were inferred from the DNA. The table for this sample lists some 33,000 clones; 79% of them were counted only once. The ten biggest clones cover less than 4% of the sample. The germline V gene (reference sequence) provides CDR1 SEHNR and CDR2 FQNEAQ. From its cysteine to its phenylalanine, the CDR3 spans 14 amino acids. The retained sequence is limited to the CDR3, 42 bases, with the frame set at the first base. V was cut back by 4 bases and J by 11 bases, leaving a gap of 18 bases between them.

The tumor samples were collected prior to definitive surgery or chemotherapy. Genomic DNA was extracted by the MD Anderson Biospecimen Extraction Resource, and TCR sequencing was done by the MD Anderson Cancer Genomics Laboratory. The origin of this receptor is a human donor with high-grade serous ovarian cancer. The sequence is built from TRBV7-9 and TRBJ1-5; the D gene is perhaps TRBD1, from 5 matching bases. The sample comprised tumor tissue. The CDR3 region has the sequence CASSWGGVEMTQHF. The DNA sequence reads TGTGCCAGCAGCTGGGGGGGTGTTGAGATGACCCAGCATTTT.